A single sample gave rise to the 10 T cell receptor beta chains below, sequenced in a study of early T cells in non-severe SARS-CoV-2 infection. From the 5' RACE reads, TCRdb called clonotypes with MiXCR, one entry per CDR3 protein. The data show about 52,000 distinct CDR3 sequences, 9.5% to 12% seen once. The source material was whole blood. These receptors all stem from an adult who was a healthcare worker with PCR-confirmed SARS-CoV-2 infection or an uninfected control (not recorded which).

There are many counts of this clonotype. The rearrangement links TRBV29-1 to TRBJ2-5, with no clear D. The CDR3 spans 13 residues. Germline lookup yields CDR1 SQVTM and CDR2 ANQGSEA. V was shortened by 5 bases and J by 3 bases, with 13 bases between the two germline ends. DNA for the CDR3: TGCAGCGTTAGTAAGGGCAGCAAAGAGACCCAGTACTTC. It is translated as CSVSKGSKETQYF.

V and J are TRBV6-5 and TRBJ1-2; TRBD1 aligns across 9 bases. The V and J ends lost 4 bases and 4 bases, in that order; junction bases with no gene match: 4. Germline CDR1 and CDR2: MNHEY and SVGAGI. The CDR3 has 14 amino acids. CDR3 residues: CASSLKGQGYGYTF. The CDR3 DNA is TGTGCCAGCAGTTTAAAGGGACAGGGCTATGGCTACACCTTC.

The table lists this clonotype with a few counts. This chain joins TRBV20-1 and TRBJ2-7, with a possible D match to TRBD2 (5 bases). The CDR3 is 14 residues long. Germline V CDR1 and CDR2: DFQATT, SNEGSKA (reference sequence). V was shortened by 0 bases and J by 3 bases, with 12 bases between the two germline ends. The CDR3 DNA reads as TGCAGTGCTAGAGATCACGGGATGGGCTACGAGCAGTACTTC. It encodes CSARDHGMGYEQYF.

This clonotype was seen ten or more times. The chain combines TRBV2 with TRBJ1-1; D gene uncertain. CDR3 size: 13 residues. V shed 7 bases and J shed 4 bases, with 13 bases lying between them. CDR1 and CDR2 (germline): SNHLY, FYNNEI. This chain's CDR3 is CASMAAKGTEAFF. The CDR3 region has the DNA TGTGCCAGCATGGCCGCTAAGGGCACTGAAGCTTTCTTT.

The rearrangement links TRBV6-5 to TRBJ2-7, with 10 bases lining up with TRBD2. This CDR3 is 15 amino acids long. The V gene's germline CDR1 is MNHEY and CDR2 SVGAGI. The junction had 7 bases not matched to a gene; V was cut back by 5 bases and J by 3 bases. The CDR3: CASSRRAGGGYEQYF. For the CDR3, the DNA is TGTGCCAGCAGTCGTAGAGCGGGAGGGGGCTACGAGCAGTACTTC.

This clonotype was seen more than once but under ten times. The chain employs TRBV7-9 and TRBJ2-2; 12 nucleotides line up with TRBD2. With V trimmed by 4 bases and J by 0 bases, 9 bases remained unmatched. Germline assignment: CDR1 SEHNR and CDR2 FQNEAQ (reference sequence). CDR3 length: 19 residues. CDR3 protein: CASSSSSGGGTTNTGELFF. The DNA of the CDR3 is TGTGCCAGCAGCTCCTCTAGCGGGGGGGGCACAACGAACACCGGGGAGCTGTTTTTT. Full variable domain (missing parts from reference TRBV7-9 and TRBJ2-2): DTGVSQNPRHKITKRGQNVTFRCDPISEHNRLYWYRQTLGQGPEFLTYFQNEAQLEKSRLLSDRFSAERPKGSFSTLEIQRTEQGDSAMYLCASSSSSGGGTTNTGELFFGEGSRLTVL.

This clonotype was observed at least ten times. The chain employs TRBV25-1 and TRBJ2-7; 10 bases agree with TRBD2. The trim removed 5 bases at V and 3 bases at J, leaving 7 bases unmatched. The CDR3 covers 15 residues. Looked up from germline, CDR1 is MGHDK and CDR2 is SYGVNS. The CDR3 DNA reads TGTGCCAGCAGTAACCTTAGCGGGAGGATCTACGAGCAGTACTTC. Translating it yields CASSNLSGRIYEQYF.

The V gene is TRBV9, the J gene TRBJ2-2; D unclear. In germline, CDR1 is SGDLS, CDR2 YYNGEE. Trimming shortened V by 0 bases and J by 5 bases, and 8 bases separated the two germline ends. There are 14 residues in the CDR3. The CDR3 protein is CASSVGAETGELFF. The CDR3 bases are TGTGCCAGCAGCGTAGGGGCAGAAACCGGGGAGCTGTTTTTT.

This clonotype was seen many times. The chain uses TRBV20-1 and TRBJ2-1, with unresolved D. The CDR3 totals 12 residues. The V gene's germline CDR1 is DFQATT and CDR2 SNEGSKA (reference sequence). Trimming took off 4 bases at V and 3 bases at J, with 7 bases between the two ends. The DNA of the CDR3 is TGCAGTGCTAACTCTAACTACAATGAGCAGTTCTTC. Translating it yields CSANSNYNEQFF.

The CDR3 reads CAWSIGSGITGELFF. The CDR3 coding sequence is TGTGCCTGGAGTATTGGAAGCGGGATCACCGGGGAGCTGTTTTTT. J is TRBJ2-2 and V is TRBV30; TRBD2 matches at 7 bases. The CDR3 runs to 15 residues. CDR1 and CDR2 (germline): GTSNPN, SVGIG (reference sequence). Germline trimming cut 2 bases from V and 4 bases from J; bases unmatched to any gene: 7.